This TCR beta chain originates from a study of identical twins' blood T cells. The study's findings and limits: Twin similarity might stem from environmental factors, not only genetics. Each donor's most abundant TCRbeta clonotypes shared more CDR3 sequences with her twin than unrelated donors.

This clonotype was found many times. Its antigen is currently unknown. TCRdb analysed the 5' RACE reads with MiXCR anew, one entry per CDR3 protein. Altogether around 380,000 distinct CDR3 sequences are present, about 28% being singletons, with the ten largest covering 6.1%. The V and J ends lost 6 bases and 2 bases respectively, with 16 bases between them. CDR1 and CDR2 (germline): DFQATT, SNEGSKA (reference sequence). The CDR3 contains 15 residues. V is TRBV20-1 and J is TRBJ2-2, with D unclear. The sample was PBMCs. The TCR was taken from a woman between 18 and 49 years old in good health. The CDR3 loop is CSARLADLNTGELFF. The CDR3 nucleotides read TGCAGTGCAAGATTGGCGGATTTAAACACCGGGGAGCTGTTTTTT.